These 9 T cell receptor beta chains originate from one sample sequenced in a study of cytomegalovirus exposure and HLA in healthy donors. In the PCR, 60 Vbeta and 13 Jbeta primers were used. Only in-frame clones appear in the TCRdb table, and some are missing; sequencing was by immunoSEQ multiplex PCR. The data show 150,000 or so clones, roughly 83% seen once. The sample consisted of PBMCs. These receptor sequences come from a man aged 25-45 years in good health and CMV-seropositive.

This clone was seen a few times. The rearrangement links TRBV9 to TRBJ2-5; D unclear. This CDR3 comprises 14 residues. Germline CDR1 is SGDLS and CDR2 is YYNGEE. The V end lost 1 base, the J end lost 4 bases, and 11 bases lay between the germline ends. Here the CDR3 DNA reads TGTGCCAGCAGCGTACGGGTTGCTGGAGAGACCCAGTACTTC. It is translated as CASSVRVAGETQYF.

The chain is built from TRBV27 and TRBJ1-2; tentatively, D is TRBD1 (5 bases). Trimming removed 3 bases from V and 3 bases from J, with 8 bases in between. CDR1 and CDR2 (germline): MNHEY, SMNVEV (reference sequence). The CDR3 loop spans 13 amino acids. DNA for the CDR3: TGTGCCAGCAGTTTGGCAGGGCACTATGGCTACACCTTC. As protein: CASSLAGHYGYTF.

The V gene is TRBV5-1, the J gene TRBJ2-7, with D unresolved. This CDR3 is built from 13 residues. The V end lost 2 bases, the J end lost 1 base, and 7 bases lay between the germline ends. Germline V CDR1 and CDR2: SGHRS, YFSETQ. In DNA form, the CDR3 reads TGCGCCAGCAGCTTTTCACAATCCTACGAGCAGTACTTC. As protein: CASSFSQSYEQYF.

The V and J genes are TRBV29-1 and TRBJ2-3; possibly TRBD2 for D (5 bases). This CDR3 has 13 amino acids. V was shortened by 7 bases and J by 5 bases, with 16 bases between the two germline ends. Germline values: CDR1 SQVTM, CDR2 ANQGSEA. The CDR3 sequence is CSGSDLGEDTQYF. CDR3 sequence (DNA): TGCAGCGGCTCAGACCTCGGGGAAGATACGCAGTATTTT.

The rearrangement uses TRBV30 and TRBJ2-5, with D perhaps TRBD1 (6 bases). The DNA end lines up better with TRBJ2-7; the J call may be wrong. The CDR3 loop spans 12 amino acids. Germline CDR1 is GTSNPN and CDR2 is SVGIG (reference sequence). The CDR3 nucleotides read TGTGCCTGGAACAGGGCGAACTACGAGCAGTACTTC. Translation: CAWNRANYEQYF.

CDR3 bases: TGTGCCAGCAGCGTAGGGCGGGGGGCATATGGTGAGCAGTTCTTC. Amino acids: CASSVGRGAYGEQFF. The chain carries TRBV9 and TRBJ2-1, with 8 bases fitting TRBD2. J lost 9 bases, V lost 0 bases, and 8 bases had no gene match. The CDR3 sequence is 15 residues long. In germline, CDR1 is SGDLS, CDR2 YYNGEE.

This clone was detected only a few times. V is TRBV27 and J is TRBJ2-3, with D possibly matching TRBD2 (6 bases). The germline V gene has CDR1 MNHEY and CDR2 SMNVEV (reference sequence). This CDR3 is 15 amino acids long. V was clipped by 0 bases and J by 4 bases, with 11 bases between them. This chain's CDR3 is CASSLSFGSADTQYF. Here the CDR3 DNA reads TGTGCCAGCAGTTTATCGTTCGGGAGTGCAGATACGCAGTATTTT.

The chain carries TRBV5-6 and TRBJ1-5; no clear D. V dropped 2 bases and J dropped 2 bases, with 2 bases sitting between them. CDR3 size: 12 residues. CDR1 is SGHDT and CDR2 is YYEEEE in the germline V gene. The CDR3 loop is CASSFGNQPQHF. CDR3 nucleotide sequence: TGTGCCAGCAGCTTCGGCAATCAGCCCCAGCATTTT.

The rearrangement links TRBV6-5 to TRBJ2-1, with TRBD2 as a possible D gene (6 bases). The V and J ends lost 0 bases and 8 bases respectively, with 14 bases between them. Germline V gene data show CDR1 as MNHEY and CDR2 as SVGAGI. CDR3 size: 15 residues. CDR3 in DNA: TGTGCCAGCAGTTACTCCGGGACTCCTGGGGATGAGCAGTTCTTC. Protein: CASSYSGTPGDEQFF.